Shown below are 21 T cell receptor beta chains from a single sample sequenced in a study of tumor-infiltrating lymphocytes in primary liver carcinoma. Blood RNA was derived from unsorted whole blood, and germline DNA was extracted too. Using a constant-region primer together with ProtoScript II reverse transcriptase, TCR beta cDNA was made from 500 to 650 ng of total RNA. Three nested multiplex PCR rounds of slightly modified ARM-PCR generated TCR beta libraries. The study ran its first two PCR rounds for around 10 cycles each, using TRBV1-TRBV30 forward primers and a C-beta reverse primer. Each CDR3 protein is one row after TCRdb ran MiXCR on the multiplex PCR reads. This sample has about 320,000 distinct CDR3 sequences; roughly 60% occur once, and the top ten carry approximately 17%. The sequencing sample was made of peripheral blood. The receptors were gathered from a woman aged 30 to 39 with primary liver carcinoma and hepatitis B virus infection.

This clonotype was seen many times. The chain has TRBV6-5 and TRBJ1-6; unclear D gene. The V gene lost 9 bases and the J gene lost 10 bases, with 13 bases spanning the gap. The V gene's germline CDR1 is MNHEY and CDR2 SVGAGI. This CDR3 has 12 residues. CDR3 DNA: TGTGCCAGTTTCTGGGCGCTCTCACCCCTCCACTTT. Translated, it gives CASFWALSPLHF.

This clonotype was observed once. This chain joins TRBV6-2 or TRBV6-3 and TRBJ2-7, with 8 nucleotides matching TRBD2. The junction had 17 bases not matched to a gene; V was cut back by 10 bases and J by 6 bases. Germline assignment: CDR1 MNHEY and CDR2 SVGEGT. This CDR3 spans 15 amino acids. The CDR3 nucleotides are TGTGCCACCCGAACCCTAGCGGGTTCCATTTCCGAGCAGTACTTC. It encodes CATRTLAGSISEQYF.

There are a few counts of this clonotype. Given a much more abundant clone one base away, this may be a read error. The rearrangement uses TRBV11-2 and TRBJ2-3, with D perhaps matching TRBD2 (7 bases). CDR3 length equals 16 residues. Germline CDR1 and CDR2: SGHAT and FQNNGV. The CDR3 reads CASSRAGAGEGDMQYF. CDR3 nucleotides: TGTGCCAGCAGCAGGGCGGGGGCGGGAGAAGGAGATATGCAGTATTTT.

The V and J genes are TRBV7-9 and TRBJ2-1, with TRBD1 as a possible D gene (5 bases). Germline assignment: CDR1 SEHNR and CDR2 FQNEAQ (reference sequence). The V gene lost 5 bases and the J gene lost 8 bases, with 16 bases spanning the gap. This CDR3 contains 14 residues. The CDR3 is CASSLGSQGDEQFF. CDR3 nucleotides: TGTGCCAGCAGCCTGGGGTCCCAGGGCGATGAGCAGTTCTTC.

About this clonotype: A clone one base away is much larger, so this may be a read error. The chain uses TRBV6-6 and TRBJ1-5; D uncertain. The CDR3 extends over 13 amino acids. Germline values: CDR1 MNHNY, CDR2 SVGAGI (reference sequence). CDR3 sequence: CVSSYEFNQPQHF. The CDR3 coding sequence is TGTGTCAGCAGTTACGAGTTCAATCAGCCCCAGCATTTT.

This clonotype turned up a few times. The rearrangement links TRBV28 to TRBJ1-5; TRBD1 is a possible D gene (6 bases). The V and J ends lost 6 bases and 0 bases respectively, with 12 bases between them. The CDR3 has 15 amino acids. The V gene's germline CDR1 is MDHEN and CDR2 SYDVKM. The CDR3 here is CASRRTGSSNQPQHF. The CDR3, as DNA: TGTGCCAGCAGACGAACAGGGTCTAGCAATCAGCCCCAGCATTTT.

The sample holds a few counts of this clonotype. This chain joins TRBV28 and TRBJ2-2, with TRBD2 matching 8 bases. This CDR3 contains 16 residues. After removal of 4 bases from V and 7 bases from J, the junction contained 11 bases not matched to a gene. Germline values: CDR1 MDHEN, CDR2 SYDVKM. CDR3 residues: CASSSMSGRLDGELFF. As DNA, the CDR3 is TGTGCCAGCAGTTCCATGAGCGGGAGATTGGACGGGGAGCTGTTTTTT.

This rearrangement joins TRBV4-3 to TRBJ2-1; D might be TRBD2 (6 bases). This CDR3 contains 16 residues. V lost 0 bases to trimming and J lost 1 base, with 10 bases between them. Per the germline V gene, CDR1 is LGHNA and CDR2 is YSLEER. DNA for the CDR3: TGCGCCAGCAGCCAAGACGCGGGAATATCCTACAATGAGCAGTTCTTC. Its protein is CASSQDAGISYNEQFF.

The CDR3 region has the DNA TGTGCCAGCAACGTAAGGGGGGACAGAGAGCGGGAGGTCTCATCCTACGAGCAGTACTTC. Residues: CASNVRGDREREVSSYEQYF. The chain has TRBV6-5 and TRBJ2-7; 9 nucleotides agree with TRBD2. Per germline, CDR1 MNHEY and CDR2 SVGAGI. V gave up 7 bases and J gave up 1 base; unmatched junction bases: 23. The CDR3 has 20 residues.

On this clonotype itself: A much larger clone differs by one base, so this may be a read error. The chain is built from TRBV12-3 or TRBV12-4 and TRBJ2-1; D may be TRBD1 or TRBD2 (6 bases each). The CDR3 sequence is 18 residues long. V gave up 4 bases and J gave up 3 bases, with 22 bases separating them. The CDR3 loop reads CASSSAQGTRDGYNEQFF. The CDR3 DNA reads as TGTGCCAGCAGTTCCGCCCAGGGGACGCGGGACGGCTACAATGAGCAGTTCTTC.

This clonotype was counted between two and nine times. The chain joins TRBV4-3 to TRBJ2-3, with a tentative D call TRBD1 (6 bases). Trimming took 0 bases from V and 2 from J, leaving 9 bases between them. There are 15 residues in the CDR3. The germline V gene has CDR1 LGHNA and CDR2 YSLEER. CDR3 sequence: CASSQDKGVTDTQYF. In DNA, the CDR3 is TGCGCCAGCAGCCAAGATAAGGGGGTCACAGATACGCAGTATTTT.

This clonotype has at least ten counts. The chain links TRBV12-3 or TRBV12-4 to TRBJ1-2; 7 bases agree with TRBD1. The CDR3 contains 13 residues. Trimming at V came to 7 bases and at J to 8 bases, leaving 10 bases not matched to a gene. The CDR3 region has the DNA TGTGCCAGCACTAACGACAGGGTCGACGGCTACACCTTC. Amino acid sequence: CASTNDRVDGYTF.

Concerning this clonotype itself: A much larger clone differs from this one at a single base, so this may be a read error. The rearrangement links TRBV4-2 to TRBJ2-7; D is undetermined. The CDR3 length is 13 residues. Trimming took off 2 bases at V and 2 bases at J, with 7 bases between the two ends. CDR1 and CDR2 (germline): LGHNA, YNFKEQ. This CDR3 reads CASSQNSPYEQYF. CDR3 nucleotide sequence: TGTGCCAGCAGCCAAAACTCGCCCTACGAGCAGTACTTC.

In nucleotides, the CDR3 is TGTGCCAGCAGTAAGAGGGCCACAGATACGCAGTATTTT. Translating gives CASSKRATDTQYF. V and J are TRBV6-2 or TRBV6-3 and TRBJ2-3, with a possible D match to TRBD2 (5 bases). Per the germline V gene, CDR1 is MNHEY and CDR2 is SVGEGT. There are 13 residues in the CDR3. V lost 5 bases and J 2 bases, leaving 8 bases between the germline ends.

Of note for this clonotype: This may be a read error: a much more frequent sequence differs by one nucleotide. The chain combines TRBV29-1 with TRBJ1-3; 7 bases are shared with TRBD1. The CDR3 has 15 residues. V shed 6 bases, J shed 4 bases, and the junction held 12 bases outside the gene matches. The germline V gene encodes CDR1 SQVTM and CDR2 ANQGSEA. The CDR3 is CSVAEGAGRGNTIYF. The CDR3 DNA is TGCAGCGTCGCCGAGGGGGCAGGGAGGGGAAACACCATATATTTT.

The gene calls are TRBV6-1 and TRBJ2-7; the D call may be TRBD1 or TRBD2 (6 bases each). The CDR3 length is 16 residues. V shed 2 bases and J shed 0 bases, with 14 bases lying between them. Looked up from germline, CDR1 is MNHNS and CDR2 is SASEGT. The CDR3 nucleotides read TGTGCCAGCAGTGAAAGGTGGGGGCGGGGCTCCTACGAGCAGTACTTC. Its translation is CASSERWGRGSYEQYF.

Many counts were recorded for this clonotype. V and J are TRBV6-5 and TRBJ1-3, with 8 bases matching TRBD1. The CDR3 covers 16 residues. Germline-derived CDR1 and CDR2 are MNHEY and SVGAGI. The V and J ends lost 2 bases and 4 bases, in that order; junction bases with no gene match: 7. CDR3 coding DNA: TGTGCCAGCAGTTACACATGGACAGGGTACGGAAACACCATATATTTT. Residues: CASSYTWTGYGNTIYF.

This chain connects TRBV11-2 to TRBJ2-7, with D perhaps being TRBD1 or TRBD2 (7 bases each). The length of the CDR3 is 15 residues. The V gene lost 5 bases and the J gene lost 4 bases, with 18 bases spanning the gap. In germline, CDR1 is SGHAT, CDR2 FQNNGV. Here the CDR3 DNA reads TGTGCCAGCAGCGGTGAGGGGGCGGGGGAGTACGAGCAGTACTTC. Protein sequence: CASSGEGAGEYEQYF.

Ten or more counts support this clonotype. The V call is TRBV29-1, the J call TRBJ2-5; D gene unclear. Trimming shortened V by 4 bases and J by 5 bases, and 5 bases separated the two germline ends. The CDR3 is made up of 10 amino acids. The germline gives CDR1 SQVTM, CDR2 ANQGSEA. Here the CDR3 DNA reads TGCAGCGTTGTAGTTGAGACCCAGTACTTC. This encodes CSVVVETQYF.

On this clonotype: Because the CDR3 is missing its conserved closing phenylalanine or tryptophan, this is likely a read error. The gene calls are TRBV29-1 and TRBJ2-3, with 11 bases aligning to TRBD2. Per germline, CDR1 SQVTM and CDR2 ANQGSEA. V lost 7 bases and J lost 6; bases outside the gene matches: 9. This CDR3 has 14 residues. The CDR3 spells CSALAGGPGDTQYL. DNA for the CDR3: TGCAGCGCTTTAGCGGGAGGGCCCGGGGATACGCAGTATTTA.

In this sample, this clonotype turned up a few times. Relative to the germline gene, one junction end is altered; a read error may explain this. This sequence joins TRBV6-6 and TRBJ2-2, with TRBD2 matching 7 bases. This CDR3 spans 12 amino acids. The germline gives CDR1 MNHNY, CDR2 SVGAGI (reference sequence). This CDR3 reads CASRGGTGEPFF. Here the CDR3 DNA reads TGTGCCAGCAGGGGGGGGACCGGGGAGCCGTTTTTT.